Here is one T cell receptor beta chain with its context. The target antigen is unknown. The missing CDR3 end, 3 residues past where the read stops, is filled in from the germline J gene. The protocol was immunoSEQ multiplex PCR, while the TCRdb copy is restricted to in-frame clones and leaves out a portion. The clone table shows nearly 35,000 clones, with the ten largest holding 1.5% to 2%. The data derive from a study of T cells in women clearing cervical HPV infection. Looking at the study overall: Case blood drawn at lesion detection; control blood after infection cleared. Overall study findings and caveats: Timing of associations relative to infection is unclear; T-cell subsets were not isolated. Repertoire richness, not evenness, was significantly elevated in CIN3+ cases versus controls. Richness differences could reflect unmeasured T-cell content per sample.

CDR1 and CDR2 (germline): DFQATT, SNEGSKA (reference sequence). The CDR3 runs 14 residues. Trimming removed 3 bases at V and 4 bases at J, with 14 bases between. The sequenced sample was blood buffy coat. The chain combines TRBV20-1 with TRBJ2-3; perhaps TRBD2 as D (5 bases). This clonotype was obtained from a woman aged 18 to 69 with a cervical HPV16 infection that either progressed to CIN3+ or cleared (not recorded which). The DNA read from the CDR3 is TGCAGTGCTAGCCCGGGGAGCGGACCAGATACG. This encodes CSASPGSGPDT. The full CDR3 protein is CSASPGSGPDTQYF.